These 11 T cell receptor beta chains share one sample of origin, sequenced in a study of T cell responses to AZD1222 COVID-19 vaccine. Using immunoSEQ multiplex PCR, the repertoire was profiled, and TCRdb retains in-frame clones only, with some absent. This sample yields more than 100,000 clones, of which 85% are seen a single time; approximately 8% belongs to the top ten. The input for sequencing was peripheral blood, taken 28 days after the second dose of the MenACWY control vaccine. These receptors came from an adult who received the MenACWY meningococcal vaccine as a control.

V gene TRBV28 combines with J gene TRBJ1-1; 10 bases align to TRBD1. Germline lookup yields CDR1 MDHEN and CDR2 SYDVKM. Trimming removed 5 bases from V and 4 bases from J; junction bases left unmatched: 4. This CDR3 comprises 14 residues. For the CDR3, the DNA is TGTGCCAGCAGTCCCTGGACAGGGGGCACTGAAGCTTTCTTT. Protein product: CASSPWTGGTEAFF.

This clone was picked up a small number of times. CDR3 DNA sequence: TGTGCCAGTAGTATGAGCCAGGGGGCAAGAGGTGGCTACACCTTC. It yields the protein CASSMSQGARGGYTF. The rearrangement uses TRBV19 and TRBJ1-2, with 8 bases identical to TRBD1. Per germline, CDR1 LNHDA and CDR2 SQIVND (reference sequence). Unmatched junction bases numbered 10, after V lost 3 bases and J lost 7 bases. The CDR3 contains 15 residues.

This sequence joins TRBV5-4 and TRBJ2-5, with D possibly TRBD2 on 6 matching bases. Trimming pared 3 bases from V and 2 bases from J, leaving 11 bases between. This CDR3 has 14 residues. From germline, CDR1 is SGHNT and CDR2 YYREEE (reference sequence). CDR3 region: CASSSGTSQETQYF. Here the CDR3 DNA reads TGTGCCAGCAGCTCCGGGACTTCACAAGAGACCCAGTACTTC.

The chain couples TRBV5-1 to TRBJ1-5; a possible D gene is TRBD1 (6 bases). The germline V and J ends were trimmed by 0 bases and 7 bases, with 8 bases remaining between them. The length of the CDR3 is 13 residues. Germline CDR1 is SGHRS and CDR2 is YFSETQ. The CDR3 sequence is CASSLGTEQPQHF. CDR3 nucleotides: TGCGCCAGCAGCTTGGGGACAGAGCAGCCCCAGCATTTT.

The rearrangement joins TRBV29-1 to TRBJ1-1, with TRBD1 matching 8 bases. V lost 7 bases and J lost 3; bases outside the gene matches: 7. The CDR3 length is 13 residues. Germline V gives CDR1 SQVTM, CDR2 ANQGSEA. In DNA form, the CDR3 reads TGCAGCGGTCAGACAGGGGTTGACACTGAAGCTTTCTTT. Its translation is CSGQTGVDTEAFF. Full variable domain (missing parts from reference TRBV29-1 and TRBJ1-1): SAVISQKPSRDICQRGTSLTIQCQVDSQVTMMFWYRQQPGQSLTLIATANQGSEATYESGFVIDKFPISRPNLTFSTLTVSNMSPEDSSIYLCSGQTGVDTEAFFGQGTRLTVV.

The chain recombines TRBV11-2 with TRBJ2-6; D remains ambiguous. Germline assignment: CDR1 SGHAT and CDR2 FQNNGV. This CDR3 spans 16 amino acids. V gave up 0 bases and J gave up 3 bases, with 9 bases separating them. The CDR3 loop reads CASSLDPLGGANVLTF. The CDR3 coding sequence is TGTGCCAGCAGCTTAGATCCCCTAGGTGGGGCCAACGTCCTGACTTTC.

The chain recombines TRBV5-4 with TRBJ2-7; tentative D call: TRBD1 (6 bases). The CDR3 is made up of 13 amino acids. V was trimmed by 1 base and J by 2 bases, leaving 7 bases between them. Germline CDR1 reads SGHNT; CDR2 reads YYREEE (reference sequence). This chain's CDR3 is CASSLKGAYEQYV. The DNA for the CDR3 is TGTGCCAGCAGCTTGAAGGGGGCCTACGAGCAGTACGTC.

This clone came up once. V and J are TRBV3-1 (or the pseudogene TRBV3-2) and TRBJ1-5, with a tentative D call TRBD1 (5 bases). The CDR3 loop spans 15 amino acids. Deletions cut 5 bases from V and 8 bases from J, with 19 bases between. Germline V gene data show CDR1 as LGHDT and CDR2 as YNNKEL (reference sequence). The CDR3: CASSDRGRPNEPQHF. The CDR3 bases are TGTGCCAGCAGCGATAGGGGAAGGCCCAACGAGCCCCAGCATTTT.

This chain links TRBV3-1 (or the pseudogene TRBV3-2) with TRBJ2-1; 8 bases fit TRBD1. V gave up 0 bases and J gave up 4 bases; unmatched junction bases: 8. CDR1 LGHDT and CDR2 YNNKEL come from the germline V gene (reference sequence). This CDR3 is 17 amino acids long. The chain's CDR3 is CASSQELTGGSYNEQFF. The CDR3 DNA follows: TGTGCCAGCAGCCAAGAATTAACAGGGGGTAGTTACAATGAGCAGTTCTTC.

The chain employs TRBV6-5 and TRBJ1-2; 9 bases match TRBD1. Trimming removed 6 bases from V and 4 bases from J; junction bases left unmatched: 9. The CDR3 runs to 15 residues. Germline V gene data show CDR1 as MNHEY and CDR2 as SVGAGI. The CDR3 nucleotides are TGTGCCAGCAGCCCCGGGACAGGGCCCTCCTATGGCTACACCTTC. This codes for CASSPGTGPSYGYTF.

The V and J genes are TRBV7-2 and TRBJ2-3; 13 nucleotides line up with TRBD2. Germline V gene sequence: CDR1 SGHTA, CDR2 FQGNSA. V was pared by 0 bases and J by 0 bases, with 12 bases of the junction left unmatched. The CDR3 consists of 21 residues. The CDR3 bases are TGTGCCAGCAGCTTAGCGCCGGGACTAGCGGGGCCCGGTGCTAGCACAGATACGCAGTATTTT. As protein: CASSLAPGLAGPGASTDTQYF. Full variable domain (missing parts from reference TRBV7-2 and TRBJ2-3): GAGVSQSPSNKVTEKGKDVELRCDPISGHTALYWYRQSLGQGLEFLIYFQGNSAPDKSGLPSDRFSAERTGGSVSTLTIQRTQQEDSAVYLCASSLAPGLAGPGASTDTQYFGPGTRLTVL.